A selection of T cell receptor beta chains follows, all from one sample in a study of OX40 agonist ivuxolimab in advanced cancers. Clones were sequenced by immunoSEQ multiplex PCR, and TCRdb holds only the in-frame ones, with some missing. This table holds some 45,000 clones, about 90% found once. The source material was CD4+ or CD8+ T cells sorted from blood, sampled in a trial of the OX40 agonist ivuxolimab. The receptors originated from an adult with an advanced solid tumor such as melanoma, head and neck, liver or kidney cancer. CDR3s include the opening cysteine and the closing phenylalanine or tryptophan. The D gene is left open where the match is weak. Expanded clones get a size class; other rows say once, few or many, or leave the size out.

size: -
V: TRBV6-1
D: -
J: TRBJ1-5
DNA: TGTGCCAGCAGTTTACAGGGCGGGGGGCCCCAGCATTTT
CDR3: CASSLQGGGPQHF

size: -
V: TRBV7-9
D: TRBD1
J: TRBJ2-4
DNA: TGTGCCAGCAGGGACAGGGCGAACATTCAGTACTTC
CDR3: CASRDRANIQYF

size: -
V: TRBV27
D: TRBD1
J: TRBJ2-2
DNA: TGTGCCAGCAGTCTGACAGGGCTGGCCGGGGAGCTGTTTTTT
CDR3: CASSLTGLAGELFF

size: -
V: TRBV13
D: -
J: TRBJ2-7
DNA: TGTGCCAGCACCCCTTCCGGGGTGGGGACCTCCTACGAGCAGTACTTC
CDR3: CASTPSGVGTSYEQYF

size: -
V: TRBV10-1
D: TRBD1
J: TRBJ2-3
DNA: TGCGCCAGCAGTCAAGGCTCCGGGACAGGCGCAGATACGCAGTATTTT
CDR3: CASSQGSGTGADTQYF

size: -
V: TRBV29-1
D: TRBD1
J: TRBJ1-2
DNA: TGCAGCGTTGAAGATACAGGGGGTGGCTACACCTTC
CDR3: CSVEDTGGGYTF

size: -
V: TRBV29-1
D: TRBD2
J: TRBJ2-1
DNA: TGCAGCGTTCTCGTAGCGGGAGGTTCATCCAATGAGCAGTTCTTC
CDR3: CSVLVAGGSSNEQFF

size: -
V: TRBV19
D: -
J: TRBJ2-1
DNA: TGTGCCAGTAGTATGATAAGGAATGAGCAGTTCTTC
CDR3: CASSMIRNEQFF

size: few
V: TRBV11-2
D: -
J: TRBJ1-2
DNA: TGTGCCAGCAGCCACGGCGGTGGCACACACTATGGCTACACCTTC
CDR3: CASSHGGGTHYGYTF

size: -
V: TRBV7-7
D: -
J: TRBJ1-1
DNA: TGTGCCAGCAGCTTAGCGCAGAACACTGAAGCTTTCTTT
CDR3: CASSLAQNTEAFF

size: -
V: TRBV7-2
D: TRBD2
J: TRBJ2-7
DNA: TGTGCCAGCAGCTTAGCGGGAGGGCCCTACGAGCAGTACTTC
CDR3: CASSLAGGPYEQYF

size: -
V: TRBV5-6
D: -
J: TRBJ1-2
DNA: TGTGCCAGCAGCTTGCCGGACACCCTCCTCTATGGCTACACCTTC
CDR3: CASSLPDTLLYGYTF

size: -
V: TRBV5-1
D: TRBD2
J: TRBJ2-1
DNA: TGCGCCAGCCACAAGGAGGTACTAGCGGGGGGCGTCTCCTACAATGAGCAGTTCTTC
CDR3: CASHKEVLAGGVSYNEQFF

size: -
V: TRBV6-5
D: TRBD2
J: TRBJ2-7
DNA: TGTGCCAGCAGTCCGACTAGCGGAACCTACGAGCAGTACTTC
CDR3: CASSPTSGTYEQYF

size: -
V: TRBV5-3
D: -
J: TRBJ1-1
DNA: TGTGCCAGCAGCCCCACACCGAACACTGAAGCTTTCTTT
CDR3: CASSPTPNTEAFF

size: -
V: TRBV9
D: -
J: TRBJ1-2
DNA: TGTGCCAGCGGCGCTAACTATGGCTACACCTTC
CDR3: CASGANYGYTF

size: -
V: TRBV6-6
D: -
J: TRBJ2-7
DNA: TGTGCCAGCAGTTACTTCGAGACACACTACGAGCAGTACTTC
CDR3: CASSYFETHYEQYF

size: few
V: TRBV7-9
D: -
J: TRBJ1-5
DNA: TGTGCCAGCAGCGGCGCAGTTCAGCCCCAGCATTTT
CDR3: CASSGAVQPQHF

size: -
V: TRBV5-4
D: TRBD1
J: TRBJ1-6
DNA: TGTGCCAGCAGCTTTACAGGGGGTAATTCACCCCTCCACTTT
CDR3: CASSFTGGNSPLHF

size: few
V: TRBV9
D: TRBD1
J: TRBJ1-2
DNA: TGTGCCAGCACCTTGACAGGGGTTAACTATGGCTACACCTTC
CDR3: CASTLTGVNYGYTF

size: -
V: TRBV5-1
D: -
J: TRBJ1-5
DNA: TGCGCCAGCAGCTTGGGGTATGGTGGGCACAATCAGCCCCAGCATTTT
CDR3: CASSLGYGGHNQPQHF

size: -
V: TRBV25-1
D: -
J: TRBJ2-3
DNA: TGTAAGGGGCGGAGCACAGATACGCAGTATTTT
CDR3: CKGRSTDTQYF

size: -
V: TRBV7-9
D: -
J: TRBJ1-2
DNA: TGTGCCAGCAGCTTGGTAGCCTATGGCTACACCTTC
CDR3: CASSLVAYGYTF

size: -
V: TRBV6-4
D: -
J: TRBJ2-1
DNA: TGTGCCAGCAGTGACGGGTATAGCTCCTACAATGAGCAGTTCTTC
CDR3: CASSDGYSSYNEQFF

size: -
V: TRBV7-2
D: -
J: TRBJ1-1
DNA: TGTGCCAGCAGCTTAGTTCCGGGGGTCAACACTGAAGCTTTCTTT
CDR3: CASSLVPGVNTEAFF

size: once
V: TRBV7-9
D: -
J: TRBJ1-2
DNA: TGTGCCAGCAGCTCAGAGCGGGTGTATGGCTACACCTTC
CDR3: CASSSERVYGYTF

size: -
V: TRBV4-1
D: TRBD1
J: TRBJ1-5
DNA: TGCGCCAGCAGCCAAGAGGGGGACAGGGGGCCGGGGGATAGCAATCAGCCCCAGCATTTT
CDR3: CASSQEGDRGPGDSNQPQHF

size: -
V: TRBV30
D: -
J: TRBJ1-5
DNA: TGTGCCTGGAGTGTGTCCGATCAGCCCCAGCATTTT
CDR3: CAWSVSDQPQHF

size: -
V: TRBV7-9
D: TRBD1
J: TRBJ2-2
DNA: TGTGCCAGCAGCCAGGGACAGGCTAACACCGGGGAGCTGTTTTTT
CDR3: CASSQGQANTGELFF

size: -
V: TRBV27
D: -
J: TRBJ1-2
DNA: TGTGCCAGCAGTTTAGGGGGGGCGAATGGCTACACCTTC
CDR3: CASSLGGANGYTF

size: -
V: TRBV27
D: -
J: TRBJ1-5
DNA: TGTGCCAGCAGCCCCTTCGGGCCGGCCCAACAGCCCCAGCATTTT
CDR3: CASSPFGPAQQPQHF

size: -
V: TRBV7-9
D: -
J: TRBJ2-5
DNA: TGTGCCAGCAGCTTAGCAGGGGGAGAGACCCAGTACTTC
CDR3: CASSLAGGETQYF

size: -
V: TRBV5-6
D: TRBD2
J: TRBJ2-1
DNA: TGTGCCAGCAGCTCCGCTAGCGGTGTCAATGAGCAGTTCTTC
CDR3: CASSSASGVNEQFF

size: -
V: TRBV7-9
D: -
J: TRBJ2-3
DNA: TGTGCCAGCACTCGGCGGACAGATACGCAGTATTTT
CDR3: CASTRRTDTQYF

size: -
V: TRBV4-1
D: -
J: TRBJ1-5
DNA: TGCGCCAGCAGCCAAGATGCAGGAGCCTTTAATCAGCCCCAGCATTTT
CDR3: CASSQDAGAFNQPQHF

size: -
V: TRBV6-1
D: TRBD1
J: TRBJ2-7
DNA: TGTGCCATGGCGGGGACAGGGTTGAACGAGCAGTACTTC
CDR3: CAMAGTGLNEQYF

size: -
V: TRBV7-7
D: -
J: TRBJ2-5
DNA: TGTGCCAGCAGCTCATCAAAAGAGACCCAGTACTTC
CDR3: CASSSSKETQYF

size: -
V: TRBV10-3
D: -
J: TRBJ1-1
DNA: TGTGCCATCAGTGATATAGTGAACACTGAAGCTTTCTTT
CDR3: CAISDIVNTEAFF

size: -
V: TRBV9
D: -
J: TRBJ2-2
DNA: TGTGCCAGTAAGCAGGCCGGGGAGCTGTTTTTT
CDR3: CASKQAGELFF

size: -
V: TRBV29-1
D: -
J: TRBJ2-6
DNA: TGCAGCGTTGGGGAAGTAGCTAGGGACTCTGGGGCCAACGTCCTGACTTTC
CDR3: CSVGEVARDSGANVLTF

size: -
V: TRBV28
D: -
J: TRBJ2-7
DNA: TGTGCCAGCAGTTTCGGCCCCTACGAGCAGTACTTC
CDR3: CASSFGPYEQYF

size: -
V: TRBV10-2
D: -
J: TRBJ2-5
DNA: TGCGCCAGCATGGGTAGCGCTAAAGAGACCCAGTACTTC
CDR3: CASMGSAKETQYF

size: once
V: TRBV2
D: TRBD1
J: TRBJ1-4
DNA: TGTGCCAGCGGAGGACGGACAGGGTATGAAAAACTGTTTTTT
CDR3: CASGGRTGYEKLFF

size: few
V: TRBV4-1
D: -
J: TRBJ1-1
DNA: TGCGCCAGCAGCCAACCACAAGGATGGGAGGACACTGAAGCTTTCTTT
CDR3: CASSQPQGWEDTEAFF

size: -
V: TRBV7-3
D: -
J: TRBJ2-1
DNA: TGTGCCAGCAGCCCGTGGACTTTAAGCGGGCTAGTCTTGAATGAGCAGTTCTTC
CDR3: CASSPWTLSGLVLNEQFF

size: -
V: TRBV27
D: -
J: TRBJ1-1
DNA: TGTGCCAGCAGTCAACGGGACAACGGGCAAGCTTTCTTT
CDR3: CASSQRDNGQAFF

size: -
V: TRBV5-1
D: -
J: TRBJ2-5
DNA: TGCGCCAGCAGACCAGGGAGTGGGCGGGGTCAAGAGACCCAGTACTTC
CDR3: CASRPGSGRGQETQYF

size: -
V: TRBV5-8
D: -
J: TRBJ1-2
DNA: TGTGCCAGCAGCCTTCGAGGACCACCTCCTTCCTATGGCTACACCTTC
CDR3: CASSLRGPPPSYGYTF

size: once
V: TRBV6-1
D: -
J: TRBJ1-2
DNA: TGTGCCAGCAGTGAAGGTTTGGCCGCCAACTATGGCTACACCTTC
CDR3: CASSEGLAANYGYTF

size: -
V: TRBV29-1
D: TRBD2
J: TRBJ2-1
DNA: TGCAGCGTCCATTTAGCGGGAGGATACAATGAGCAGTTCTTC
CDR3: CSVHLAGGYNEQFF

size: -
V: TRBV5-4
D: -
J: TRBJ2-7
DNA: TGTGCCAGCAGCTTTGGGGTGAGGGAGCAGTACTTC
CDR3: CASSFGVREQYF

size: -
V: TRBV19
D: -
J: TRBJ2-1
DNA: TGTGCCAGTAGCTTGGGGGGGCCGGTCTACAATGAGCAGTTCTTC
CDR3: CASSLGGPVYNEQFF

size: -
V: TRBV27
D: -
J: TRBJ1-1
DNA: TGTGCCAGCACCACTTCACCGGGGGCAAATGAAGCTTTCTTT
CDR3: CASTTSPGANEAFF

size: -
V: TRBV18
D: TRBD2
J: TRBJ2-3
DNA: TGTGCCAGCTCACCGGAGCGGGGGGGCCCCACAGATACGCAGTATTTT
CDR3: CASSPERGGPTDTQYF